This T cell receptor beta chain was captured by sequencing in a study of spatial heterogeneity in lung cancer (dated by TCRdb to 2018 to 2020). Turning to the overall study: Beta-chain transcripts were consistently detected in greater numbers than alpha-chain transcripts, which likely reflects a higher abundance of beta-chain transcripts. In the raw uncorrected reads, each unique combination of TCR and UMI appeared more than ten times on average. TCR alpha and beta repertoires were quantitatively compared across multiple tumor regions, matched nontumor lung and blood in non-small cell lung cancer. Nonsynonymous mutation counts, determined by whole-exome sequencing of tumor tissue, were related to TCR repertoire features. Both alpha and beta chains were TCR-sequenced in approximately 200 tumor regions, about 64 matched nontumor lung samples and roughly 54 PBMC samples obtained at surgery.

Receptor libraries were prepared by 5' RACE. The sequencing machine was a NextSeq 500. In the TCR library protocol, a unique molecular identifier was attached to each TCR cDNA molecule so that PCR and sequencing errors could be corrected. In the authors' own workflow: TCR identification, UMI-based error correction and CDR3 extraction were all carried out with Decombinator tools. TCRs above a frequency of 2 per 1,000, corresponding to the top 1% of the tumor frequency distribution, were defined as expanded. Each repertoire was subsampled 100 times to 5,000 TCRs, after which Renyi diversity was computed with the R vegan package. CDR3 similarity networks were constructed using string-kernel similarity of amino acid triplets, with links drawn between CDR3s whose pairwise similarity was above 0.82. In-frame beta chains were kept once TCRdb had trimmed the public reads at Q25 with fastp and called clones with MiXCR. When rows share a CDR3 protein, they turn into one entry using the most common DNA and genes. Clone size and V and J calls follow TCRdb, not the original study. For this sample the table gives about 45,000 distinct CDR3 sequences, of which approximately 15% were detected only once. The ten largest clones represent 55% to 70% of the sample.

The time point label of this sample denotes: sample taken at primary tumor resection. Donors were some 67 patients with early-stage, untreated non-small cell lung cancer from the lung TRACERx cohort. Whole RNA extracted from tumor and nontumor lung tissue, or from cryopreserved PBMC samples, was used for TCR sequencing without cell sorting. A patient was chosen for TCR sequencing only when enough RNA was available from at least two tumor regions. CDR1 is given as SEHNR and CDR2 as FQNEAQ, both from the germline V gene (reference sequence). At the junction V is shortened by 1 base and J by 0 bases, with 10 bases in between. From cysteine to phenylalanine, the CDR3 is 15 amino acids long. Only the CDR3 region is kept as DNA, spanning 45 bases read in frame from base 1. This clonotype showed up many times. What antigen it recognizes has not been identified. Base quality data are lacking; no much larger clone is found one base away.

Here is what the overall study found, with its caveats: Ubiquitous expanded tumor TCRs showed up in blood more often at tumor resection than at routine follow-up. Confirming at a functional level the hypothesis that regional TCRs recognize regional mutations was considered to require additional single-cell paired TCR alpha and beta sequencing.

This clonotype was obtained from a male donor with early-stage non-small cell lung cancer. Sequences were derived from PBMCs, sampled at surgery. The receptor chain draws on TRBV7-9 and TRBJ2-7; the D gene identity is not certain. In nucleotide form, the sequence is TGTGCCAGCAGCTTAGGGGCAGCATTCTCCTACGAGCAGTACTTC. Translation gives CASSLGAAFSYEQYF.